Listed below are T cell receptor beta chains from one sample, sequenced in a study of blood T cells in healthy people across ages. TCRdb re-analysed the 5' RACE reads in MiXCR, keeping a single row per CDR3 protein. Of approximately 900,000 distinct CDR3 sequences in the sample, about 27% were seen once. The same specimen was also included in a second study, on T cells of mothers and their children.

The sequencing sample was made of blood. These receptors were taken from a woman between 40 and 50 years old in good health. CDR3s include the opening cysteine and the closing phenylalanine or tryptophan. A D gene is named only where the DNA matches it firmly. Size is omitted from some rows. Given values are once, few, many or a class for expanded clones.

D: TRBD1
size: many
V: TRBV7-2
J: TRBJ1-6
CDR3: CASSQDRPGSYNSPLHF
DNA: TGTGCCAGCAGTCAGGACAGGCCTGGATCCTATAATTCACCCCTCCACTTT

D: NA
size: NA
V: TRBV5-1
J: TRBJ2-2
CDR3: CASSSGTSHRDGELFF
DNA: TGCGCCAGCAGCTCGGGGACTTCGCATCGGGACGGGGAGCTGTTTTTT

D: NA
size: many
V: TRBV4-1
J: TRBJ2-5
CDR3: CASSQGVSQETQYF
DNA: TGCGCCAGCAGCCAGGGTGTAAGCCAAGAGACCCAGTACTTC

D: NA
size: NA
V: TRBV7-9
J: TRBJ1-6
CDR3: CASSLAQGSNNSPLHF
DNA: TGTGCCAGCAGCTTAGCGCAGGGATCCAATAATTCACCCCTCCACTTT

D: NA
size: few
V: TRBV28
J: TRBJ1-6
CDR3: CASGGYNSPLHF
DNA: TGTGCAAGCGGAGGCTATAATTCACCCCTCCACTTT

D: TRBD2
size: many
V: TRBV28
J: TRBJ2-1
CDR3: CASSLRGGSRDEQFF
DNA: TGTGCCAGCAGTTTACGGGGGGGCTCACGGGACGAGCAGTTCTTC

D: TRBD1
size: many
V: TRBV29-1
J: TRBJ2-7
CDR3: CSVEGQGIYEQYF
DNA: TGCAGCGTTGAGGGACAGGGGATCTACGAGCAGTACTTC

D: NA
size: many
V: TRBV6-5
J: TRBJ2-1
CDR3: CASSRGQGIGNEQFF
DNA: TGTGCCAGCAGTCGCGGGCAGGGCATCGGCAATGAGCAGTTCTTC

D: TRBD1
size: NA
V: TRBV28
J: TRBJ1-1
CDR3: CASSLDRGVGTEAFF
DNA: TGTGCCAGCAGTTTGGACAGGGGAGTAGGAACTGAAGCTTTCTTT

D: TRBD1
size: NA
V: TRBV2
J: TRBJ1-1
CDR3: CASSTGWNTEAFF
DNA: TGTGCCAGCTCGACAGGGTGGAACACTGAAGCTTTCTTT

D: NA
size: NA
V: TRBV6-5
J: TRBJ1-5
CDR3: CASSGQGTNQPQHF
DNA: TGTGCCAGCAGTGGGCAGGGCACGAATCAGCCCCAGCATTTT

D: TRBD1
size: few
V: TRBV4-1
J: TRBJ1-1
CDR3: CASSRGQGRINTEAFF
DNA: TGCGCCAGCAGCCGAGGACAGGGAAGGATTAACACTGAAGCTTTCTTT

D: NA
size: many
V: TRBV7-2
J: TRBJ2-7
CDR3: CASSLNLRGYEQYF
DNA: TGTGCCAGCAGCCTAAACCTACGGGGCTACGAGCAGTACTTC

D: TRBD1
size: few
V: TRBV4-2
J: TRBJ2-6
CDR3: CASSQEIGQGGSGANVLTF
DNA: TGTGCCAGCAGCCAAGAAATTGGACAGGGGGGATCCGGGGCCAACGTCCTGACTTTC

D: NA
size: few
V: TRBV20-1
J: TRBJ2-7
CDR3: CSAISRERYEQYF
DNA: TGCAGTGCTATATCCCGGGAGCGCTACGAGCAGTACTTC

D: NA
size: NA
V: TRBV20-1
J: TRBJ2-3
CDR3: CSSQGTVDTQYF
DNA: TGCAGCAGCCAAGGAACTGTCGATACGCAGTATTTT

D: TRBD2
size: few
V: TRBV9
J: TRBJ2-5
CDR3: CASSGRLAGGPYHQETQYF
DNA: TGTGCCAGCAGCGGAAGACTAGCGGGGGGCCCCTACCACCAAGAGACCCAGTACTTC

D: NA
size: NA
V: TRBV13
J: TRBJ2-7
CDR3: CASSPHQGGSYF
DNA: TGTGCCAGCAGCCCCCACCAGGGGGGGTCCTACTTC

D: NA
size: NA
V: TRBV21-1
J: TRBJ1-5
CDR3: CASSTTGEGYQPQHF
DNA: TGTGCCAGCAGCACTACAGGGGAGGGCTATCAGCCCCAGCATTTT

D: NA
size: few
V: TRBV2
J: TRBJ1-5
CDR3: CASSEASQPQHF
DNA: TGTGCCAGCAGTGAGGCTAGTCAGCCCCAGCATTTT

D: TRBD2
size: NA
V: TRBV5-1
J: TRBJ2-3
CDR3: CANSPLTSGKTDTQYF
DNA: TGCGCCAACAGCCCACTGACTAGCGGGAAAACAGATACGCAGTATTTT

D: NA
size: NA
V: TRBV27
J: TRBJ2-2
CDR3: CANRDGTLNTGELFF
DNA: TGTGCCAACAGGGACGGGACTCTCAACACCGGGGAGCTGTTTTTT

D: TRBD1
size: many
V: TRBV6-1
J: TRBJ2-7
CDR3: CASSDRTGIYEQYF
DNA: TGTGCCAGCAGTGACCGGACAGGAATTTACGAGCAGTACTTC

D: NA
size: few
V: TRBV7-2
J: TRBJ1-6
CDR3: CASRGRENSPLHF
DNA: TGTGCCAGCAGGGGACGGGAAAATTCACCCCTCCACTTT

D: NA
size: many
V: TRBV5-6
J: TRBJ1-2
CDR3: CASSYTGIPHYGYTF
DNA: TGTGCCAGCAGCTACACAGGTATACCTCACTATGGCTACACCTTC